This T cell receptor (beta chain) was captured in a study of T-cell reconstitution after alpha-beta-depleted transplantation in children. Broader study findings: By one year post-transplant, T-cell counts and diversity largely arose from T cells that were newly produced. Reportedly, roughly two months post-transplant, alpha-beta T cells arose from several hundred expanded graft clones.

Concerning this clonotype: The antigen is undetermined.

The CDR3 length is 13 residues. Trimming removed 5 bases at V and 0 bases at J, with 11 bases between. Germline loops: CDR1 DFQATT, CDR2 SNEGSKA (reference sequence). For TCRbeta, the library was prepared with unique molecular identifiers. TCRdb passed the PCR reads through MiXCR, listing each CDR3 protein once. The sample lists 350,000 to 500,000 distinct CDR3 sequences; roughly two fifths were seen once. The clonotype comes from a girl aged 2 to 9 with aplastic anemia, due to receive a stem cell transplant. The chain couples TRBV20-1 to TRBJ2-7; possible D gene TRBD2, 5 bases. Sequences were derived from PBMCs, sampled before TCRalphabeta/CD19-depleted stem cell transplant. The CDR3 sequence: CSAGLTSSYEQYF. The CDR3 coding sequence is TGCAGTGCTGGACTGACGAGCTCCTACGAGCAGTACTTC.